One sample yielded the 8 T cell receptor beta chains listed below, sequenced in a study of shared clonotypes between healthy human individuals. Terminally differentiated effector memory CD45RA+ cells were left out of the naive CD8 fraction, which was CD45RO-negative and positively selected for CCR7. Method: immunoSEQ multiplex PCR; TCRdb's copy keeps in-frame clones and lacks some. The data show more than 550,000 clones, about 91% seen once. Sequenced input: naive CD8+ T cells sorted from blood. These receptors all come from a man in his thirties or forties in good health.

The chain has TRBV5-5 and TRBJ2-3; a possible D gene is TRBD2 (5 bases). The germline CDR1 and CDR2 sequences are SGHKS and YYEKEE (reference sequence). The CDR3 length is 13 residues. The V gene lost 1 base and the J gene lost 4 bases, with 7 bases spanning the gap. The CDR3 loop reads CASSLRGSDTQYF. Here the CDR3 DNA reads TGTGCCAGCAGCTTGAGAGGGTCAGATACGCAGTATTTT.

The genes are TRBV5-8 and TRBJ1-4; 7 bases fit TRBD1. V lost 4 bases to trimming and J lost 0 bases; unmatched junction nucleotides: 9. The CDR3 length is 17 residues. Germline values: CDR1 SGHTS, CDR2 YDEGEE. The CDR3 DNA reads TGTGCCAGCAGCAGGACAGGATTAGTTGCAACTAATGAAAAACTGTTTTTT. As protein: CASSRTGLVATNEKLFF.

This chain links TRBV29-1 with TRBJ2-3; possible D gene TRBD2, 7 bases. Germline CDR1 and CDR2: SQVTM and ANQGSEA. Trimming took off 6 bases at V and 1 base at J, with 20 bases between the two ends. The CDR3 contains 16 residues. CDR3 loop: CSVGGLVLAGTDTQYF. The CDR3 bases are TGCAGCGTGGGGGGCTTAGTTCTAGCGGGCACAGATACGCAGTATTTT.

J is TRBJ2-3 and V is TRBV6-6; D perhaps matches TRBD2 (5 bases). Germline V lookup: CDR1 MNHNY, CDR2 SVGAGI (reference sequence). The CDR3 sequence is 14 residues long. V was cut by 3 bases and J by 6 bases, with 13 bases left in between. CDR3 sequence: CASSYSARGDTQYF. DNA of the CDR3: TGTGCCAGCAGTTATAGCGCCCGCGGGGATACGCAGTATTTT.

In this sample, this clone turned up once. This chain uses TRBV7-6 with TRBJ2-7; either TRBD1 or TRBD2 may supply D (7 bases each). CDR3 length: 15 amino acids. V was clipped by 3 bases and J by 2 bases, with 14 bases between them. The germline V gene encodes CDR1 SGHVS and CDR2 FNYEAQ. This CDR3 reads CASSLGGGGPYEQYF. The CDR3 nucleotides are TGTGCCAGCAGCTTGGGGGGAGGGGGCCCCTACGAGCAGTACTTC.

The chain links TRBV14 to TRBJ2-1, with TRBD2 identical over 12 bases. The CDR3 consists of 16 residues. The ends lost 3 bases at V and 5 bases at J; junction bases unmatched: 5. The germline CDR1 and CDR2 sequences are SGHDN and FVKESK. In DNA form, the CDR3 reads TGTGCCAGCAGCCACGGGACTAGCGGGTCCAACAATGAGCAGTTCTTC. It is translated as CASSHGTSGSNNEQFF.

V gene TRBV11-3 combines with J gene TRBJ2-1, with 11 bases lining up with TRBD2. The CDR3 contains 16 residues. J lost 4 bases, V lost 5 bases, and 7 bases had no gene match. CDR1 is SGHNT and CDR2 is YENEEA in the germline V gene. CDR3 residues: CASSPHLAGGYNEQFF. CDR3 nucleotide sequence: TGTGCCAGCAGCCCCCACCTAGCGGGAGGTTACAATGAGCAGTTCTTC.

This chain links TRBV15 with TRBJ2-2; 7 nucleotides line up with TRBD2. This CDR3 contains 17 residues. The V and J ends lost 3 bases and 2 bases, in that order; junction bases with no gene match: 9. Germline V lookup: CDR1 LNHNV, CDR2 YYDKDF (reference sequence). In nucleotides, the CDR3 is TGTGCCACCAGCAGGGGTGGGGAGGGGAAAAACACCGGGGAGCTGTTTTTT. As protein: CATSRGGEGKNTGELFF.